Each of the 5 T cell receptor beta chains below was sequenced from the same sample in a study of T cells in Graves' hyperthyroidism and ophthalmopathy. The investigators amplified TCR beta CDR3 regions from RNA transcripts. The HTBI primer set was used in a first-round RT-PCR of the TCR CDR3. MiXCR, run by TCRdb on the multiplex PCR reads, gives a single entry per CDR3 protein. The data show about 580,000 distinct CDR3 sequences, roughly 50% seen once. The sequenced sample consisted of peripheral blood or thyroid tissue (not recorded which). The receptors derive from a woman aged 18-29 years with Graves' hyperthyroidism.

The sample holds many counts of this clonotype. The chain has TRBV29-1 and TRBJ2-5; 8 bases fit TRBD1. The CDR3 contains 14 residues. Trimming took 8 bases from V and 7 from J; bases not matched to a gene: 15. The germline gives CDR1 SQVTM, CDR2 ANQGSEA. The CDR3 DNA is TGCAGCATCTCACCGACAGGGGCCACGAGGACCCAGTACTTC. Translation: CSISPTGATRTQYF.

This clonotype was detected many times. Germline is not matched at one junction end, which may reflect a read error. V gene TRBV25-1 combines with J gene TRBJ1-6, with D maybe TRBD1 (6 bases). Germline loops: CDR1 MGHDK, CDR2 SYGVNS. The CDR3 is 13 residues long. The DNA of the CDR3 is TGTGCCAGCAGGGGACAAAATAACTCACCCCTCCACTTT. Amino acids: CASRGQNNSPLHF. Variable domain in full (rest from reference TRBV25-1 and TRBJ1-6): EADIYQTPRYLVIGTGKKITLECSQTMGHDKMYWYQQDPGMELHLIHYSYGVNSTEKGDLSSESTVSRIRTEHFPLTLESARPSHTSQYLCASRGQNNSPLHFGNGTRLTVT.

This clonotype appeared many times. This sequence joins TRBV13 and TRBJ2-5, with D possibly TRBD1 on 6 matching bases. The CDR3 runs 14 residues. Looked up from germline, CDR1 is PRHDT and CDR2 is FYEKMQ (reference sequence). The V end lost 5 bases, the J end lost 1 base, and 11 bases lay between the germline ends. The chain's CDR3 is CASSLQGPQETQYF. The CDR3 DNA reads as TGTGCCAGCAGCCTCCAGGGGCCCCAAGAGACCCAGTACTTC.

This clonotype was seen repeatedly, ten times or more. The chain carries TRBV20-1 and TRBJ2-2; D not certain. The V end was cut by 3 bases, the J end by 7 bases, with 3 bases between. The CDR3 is 10 residues long. CDR1 is DFQATT, CDR2 SNEGSKA, per germline (reference sequence). The CDR3 loop reads CSARFGELFF. Here the CDR3 DNA reads TGCAGTGCTAGGTTCGGGGAGCTGTTTTTT.

This clonotype has a single count. The chain couples TRBV24-1 to TRBJ2-5; 9 bases are shared with TRBD1. This CDR3 is built from 15 residues. Germline CDR1 and CDR2: KGHDR and SFDVKD. The trim removed 7 bases at V and 5 bases at J, leaving 10 bases unmatched. The CDR3 spells CATSRRTGDTETQYF. CDR3 bases: TGTGCCACCAGCAGACGGACAGGGGATACTGAGACCCAGTACTTC.